The rows below give T cell receptor beta chains drawn from one sample of a study of blood T cell repertoires in COVID-19. Sequenced by immunoSEQ multiplex PCR; TCRdb stores in-frame clones only, minus some. Seen here are 150,000 to 200,000 clones, around four fifths observed once, and the top ten hold around 3.6%. Material for sequencing was PBMCs or T cells enriched from blood (not recorded which). The origin of the receptors is a woman in her 50s in a cohort exposed to, infected with or recovered from COVID-19 (not recorded which). The CDR3 runs from the conserved cysteine through the conserved F or W. The D gene is left open where the match is weak. Size is stated for part of the rows, as once, few or many counts, or as a class when the clone is expanded.

j_call: TRBJ1-6
clone_size: -
v_call: TRBV19
d_call: TRBD1
cdr3_nt: TGTGCCAGTAGTCGGGAGGGGGCTAATCCTAATTCACCCCTCCACTTT
cdr3_aa: CASSREGANPNSPLHF

j_call: TRBJ2-7
clone_size: once
v_call: TRBV28
d_call: TRBD1
cdr3_nt: TGTGCCAGCAGTTTTGGAAGATTCGGACAGGCTCACTCCTACGAGCAGTACTTC
cdr3_aa: CASSFGRFGQAHSYEQYF

j_call: TRBJ1-4
clone_size: -
v_call: TRBV29-1
d_call: TRBD1
cdr3_nt: TGCAGCGTTGAGGGGGGACAGGGGGAGGTTGAAAAACTGTTTTTT
cdr3_aa: CSVEGGQGEVEKLFF

j_call: TRBJ1-2
clone_size: -
v_call: TRBV3-1/TRBV3-2
d_call: -
cdr3_nt: TGTGCCAGCAGCCAAGTCGGGAGCTATGGCTACACCTTC
cdr3_aa: CASSQVGSYGYTF

j_call: TRBJ2-1
clone_size: -
v_call: TRBV6-1
d_call: TRBD2
cdr3_nt: TGTGCCAGCAGTGAGGGGCGGCTAGCGGGAGTAAAAGAGCAGTTCTTC
cdr3_aa: CASSEGRLAGVKEQFF

j_call: TRBJ2-2
clone_size: -
v_call: TRBV5-1
d_call: -
cdr3_nt: TGCGCCAGCAGCCCACAGATCTCCGGGGAGCTGTTTTTT
cdr3_aa: CASSPQISGELFF

j_call: TRBJ2-1
clone_size: few
v_call: TRBV11-3
d_call: -
cdr3_nt: TGTGCCAGCAGCTTAAGAGACAATGAGCAGTTCTTC
cdr3_aa: CASSLRDNEQFF

j_call: TRBJ2-6
clone_size: -
v_call: TRBV7-3
d_call: TRBD1
cdr3_nt: TGTGCCAGCAGCTTAGACCAGGGGGCTGGGGCCAACGTCCTGACTTTC
cdr3_aa: CASSLDQGAGANVLTF

j_call: TRBJ1-1
clone_size: -
v_call: TRBV20-1
d_call: -
cdr3_nt: TGCAGTGCTAGATATGTCCAGAAGGCTTTCTTT
cdr3_aa: CSARYVQKAFF

j_call: TRBJ2-3
clone_size: -
v_call: TRBV10-1
d_call: -
cdr3_nt: TGCGCCAGCAGTATGCCGGGACACCGCACAGATACGCAGTATTTT
cdr3_aa: CASSMPGHRTDTQYF

j_call: TRBJ1-5
clone_size: -
v_call: TRBV3-1/TRBV3-2
d_call: -
cdr3_nt: TGTGCCAGCAGCCAATGGAGTGATCAGCCCCAGCATTTT
cdr3_aa: CASSQWSDQPQHF

j_call: TRBJ1-5
clone_size: -
v_call: TRBV2
d_call: TRBD1
cdr3_nt: TGTGCCAGCAGTGTTGGGACAGGAACGAATTACCAGCATTTT
cdr3_aa: CASSVGTGTNYQHF

j_call: TRBJ2-2
clone_size: -
v_call: TRBV7-3
d_call: TRBD1
cdr3_nt: TGTGCCAGCAGCCCGACAGGGGCGAACACCGGGGAGCTGTTTTTT
cdr3_aa: CASSPTGANTGELFF

j_call: TRBJ2-3
clone_size: -
v_call: TRBV7-3
d_call: TRBD2
cdr3_nt: TGTGCCAGCAGCCCGCACGGGGGGGTTAAAACAGATACGCAGTATTTT
cdr3_aa: CASSPHGGVKTDTQYF

j_call: TRBJ2-3
clone_size: -
v_call: TRBV5-1
d_call: TRBD2
cdr3_nt: TGCGCCAGCAGCTTAGGACTAGCGAGAAGCACAGATACGCAGTATTTT
cdr3_aa: CASSLGLARSTDTQYF

j_call: TRBJ2-2
clone_size: few
v_call: TRBV10-3
d_call: -
cdr3_nt: TGTGCCATCAGTGATCGTAAGACAGGCGTCACCGGGGAGCTGTTTTTT
cdr3_aa: CAISDRKTGVTGELFF

j_call: TRBJ2-7
clone_size: -
v_call: TRBV19
d_call: -
cdr3_nt: TGTGCCAGTAGCGGGACACAGGGCTTTTCTTCCTACGAGCAGTACTTC
cdr3_aa: CASSGTQGFSSYEQYF

j_call: TRBJ1-4
clone_size: -
v_call: TRBV2
d_call: -
cdr3_nt: TGTGCCAGCAGCGTGGCAGGGAATGAAAAACTGTTTTTT
cdr3_aa: CASSVAGNEKLFF

j_call: TRBJ2-6
clone_size: -
v_call: TRBV5-8
d_call: -
cdr3_nt: TGTGCCAGCAGCTTGGGCGCTCGGGTATCTGGGGCCAACGTCCTGACTTTC
cdr3_aa: CASSLGARVSGANVLTF

j_call: TRBJ2-1
clone_size: many
v_call: TRBV18
d_call: TRBD2
cdr3_nt: TGTGCCAGCTCACCGCCTAATCCGGCTATGCGGGAGCGGTCTAAAAGCTCCTACAATGAGCAGTTCTTC
cdr3_aa: CASSPPNPAMRERSKSSYNEQFF

j_call: TRBJ2-2
clone_size: -
v_call: TRBV6-2/TRBV6-3
d_call: TRBD1
cdr3_nt: TGTGCCAGCAGTTACGACAGGGCGGCCACCGGGGAGCTGTTTTTT
cdr3_aa: CASSYDRAATGELFF

j_call: TRBJ1-5
clone_size: -
v_call: TRBV27
d_call: -
cdr3_nt: TGTGCCAGCGCAAGGGGTAATCAGCCCCAGCATTTT
cdr3_aa: CASARGNQPQHF

j_call: TRBJ1-2
clone_size: -
v_call: TRBV6-2/TRBV6-3
d_call: TRBD1
cdr3_nt: TGTGCCAGCAGTACCGGACAGGGCGGCCTGTCTCGTGGCTACACCTTC
cdr3_aa: CASSTGQGGLSRGYTF

j_call: TRBJ1-1
clone_size: -
v_call: TRBV7-6
d_call: -
cdr3_nt: TGTGCCAGCAGCCCCCCGGTATCGAGCACTGAAGCTTTCTTT
cdr3_aa: CASSPPVSSTEAFF

j_call: TRBJ2-7
clone_size: once
v_call: TRBV5-4
d_call: TRBD2
cdr3_nt: TGTGCCAGCAGCTTGACTAGCGCCTCCTACGAGCAGTACTTC
cdr3_aa: CASSLTSASYEQYF

j_call: TRBJ2-5
clone_size: -
v_call: TRBV3-1/TRBV3-2
d_call: -
cdr3_nt: TGTGCCAGCAGCCTTGATGGGGCCGGGGAGACCCAGTACTTC
cdr3_aa: CASSLDGAGETQYF

j_call: TRBJ1-1
clone_size: -
v_call: TRBV12-5
d_call: -
cdr3_nt: TGTGCTAGTGGGGCTCCCCGGGAGAACACTGAAGCTTTCTTT
cdr3_aa: CASGAPRENTEAFF

j_call: TRBJ2-5
clone_size: once
v_call: TRBV3-1/TRBV3-2
d_call: -
cdr3_nt: TGTGCCAGCAGCCACAGACCAGGAGGAAATAGCCAAGAGACCCAGTACTTC
cdr3_aa: CASSHRPGGNSQETQYF

j_call: TRBJ1-1
clone_size: -
v_call: TRBV28
d_call: -
cdr3_nt: TGTGCCAGCAGTCTACCCCTCGACAGTGGCGCTTTCTTT
cdr3_aa: CASSLPLDSGAFF

j_call: TRBJ2-3
clone_size: -
v_call: TRBV5-5
d_call: TRBD1
cdr3_nt: TGTGCCAGCAGCCCCGGGACAGGGGTATCAGATACGCAGTATTTT
cdr3_aa: CASSPGTGVSDTQYF

j_call: TRBJ2-7
clone_size: -
v_call: TRBV30
d_call: TRBD2
cdr3_nt: TGTGCCTGGATATCTGGTTCCGGGCTAGCGGGGGTTATGGGCGAGCAGTACTTC
cdr3_aa: CAWISGSGLAGVMGEQYF

j_call: TRBJ1-2
clone_size: once
v_call: TRBV10-3
d_call: -
cdr3_nt: TGTGCCATCAGTGAGTCGTCTCCAGGGAAGTTAGCTAACTATGGCTACACCTTC
cdr3_aa: CAISESSPGKLANYGYTF

j_call: TRBJ1-2
clone_size: -
v_call: TRBV7-9
d_call: -
cdr3_nt: TGTGCCAGCAGCTTAGAGGCAGGGCTATATGGCTACACCTTC
cdr3_aa: CASSLEAGLYGYTF

j_call: TRBJ2-4
clone_size: -
v_call: TRBV30
d_call: -
cdr3_nt: TGTGCCTGCGACATAAAAAGTTTAGCCAAAAACATTCAGTACTTC
cdr3_aa: CACDIKSLAKNIQYF

j_call: TRBJ2-6
clone_size: -
v_call: TRBV7-9
d_call: TRBD1
cdr3_nt: TGTGCCAGCACCCAAACAGGGGGTTCTGGGGCCAACGTCCTGACTTTC
cdr3_aa: CASTQTGGSGANVLTF